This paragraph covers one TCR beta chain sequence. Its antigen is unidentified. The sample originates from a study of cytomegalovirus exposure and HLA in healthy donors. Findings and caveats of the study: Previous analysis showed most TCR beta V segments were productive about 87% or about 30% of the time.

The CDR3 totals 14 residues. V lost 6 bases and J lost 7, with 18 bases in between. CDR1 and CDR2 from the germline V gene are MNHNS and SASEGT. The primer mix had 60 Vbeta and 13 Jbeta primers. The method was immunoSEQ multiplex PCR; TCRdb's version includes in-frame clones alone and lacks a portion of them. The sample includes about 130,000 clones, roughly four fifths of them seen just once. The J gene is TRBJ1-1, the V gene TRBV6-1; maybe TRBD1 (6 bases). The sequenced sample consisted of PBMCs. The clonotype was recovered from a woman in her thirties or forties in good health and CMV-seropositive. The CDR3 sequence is CASRTWDRTVEAFF. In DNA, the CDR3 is TGTGCCAGCAGGACTTGGGATAGGACAGTTGAAGCTTTCTTT.